The 20 T cell receptor beta chains reported below all come from one sample, sequenced in a study of regulatory T cells in long-lasting Graves disease. With iRepertoire HTBI primers and Arm-PCR of CDR3 regions, TCR beta libraries were built. From the multiplex PCR reads, TCRdb called clonotypes with MiXCR, one entry per CDR3 protein. Altogether 440,000 or so distinct CDR3 sequences are present, 15% being singletons, with the ten largest covering approximately 16%. Time point denoted: newly diagnosed GD, antithyroid drugs for less than 3 months. After RNA was extracted from PBMCs, the TCR library was made from it. The same data also went into a second study, on T cells in Graves' hyperthyroidism and ophthalmopathy.

The sample was peripheral blood mononuclear cells (PBMCs), taken at new diagnosis, from a patient treated with antithyroid drugs. These receptors all stem from a woman aged 25 to 39 with Graves disease.

A few counts support this clonotype. The V gene is TRBV13, the J gene TRBJ1-2; D may be TRBD1 (5 bases). Germline V lookup: CDR1 PRHDT, CDR2 FYEKMQ (reference sequence). The germline V and J ends were trimmed by 0 bases and 1 base, with 6 bases remaining between them. The CDR3 spans 14 residues. This CDR3 is CASSLGTVNYGYTF. The CDR3 coding sequence is TGTGCCAGCAGCTTAGGGACAGTTAACTATGGCTACACCTTC.

This clonotype showed up many times. The rearrangement uses TRBV7-2 and TRBJ2-7; D unresolved. There are 12 residues in the CDR3. CDR1 and CDR2 (germline): SGHTA, FQGNSA. V lost 1 base and J 2 bases, leaving 3 bases between the germline ends. CDR3 in amino acids: CASSLVPYEQYF. The DNA of the CDR3 is TGTGCCAGCAGCTTAGTGCCCTACGAGCAGTACTTC.

Ten or more counts support this clonotype. The chain joins TRBV11-3 to TRBJ2-1; 13 nucleotides line up with TRBD2. Germline CDR1 is SGHNT and CDR2 is YENEEA. The CDR3 loop spans 16 amino acids. The V segment lost 5 bases and the J segment 7 bases; nucleotides outside the gene matches: 8. CDR3 sequence: CASSLPGLAGMNEQFF. CDR3 DNA: TGTGCCAGCAGCCTACCGGGACTAGCGGGAATGAATGAGCAGTTCTTC.

This clonotype appeared many times. This chain joins TRBV20-1 and TRBJ2-7, with unresolved D. The germline V gene encodes CDR1 DFQATT and CDR2 SNEGSKA (reference sequence). V lost 5 bases and J lost 4, with 12 bases in between. CDR3 length: 12 amino acids. CDR3 bases: TGCAGTGCTCTCCGTGAAGTTTACGAGCAGTACTTC. It specifies CSALREVYEQYF.

CDR3 nucleotides: TGTGCCAGCAGCTTAGGACAGGGACTAGATGGCTACACCTTC. It yields the protein CASSLGQGLDGYTF. The chain carries TRBV7-9 and TRBJ1-2; TRBD1 matches at 7 bases. V dropped 1 base and J dropped 6; count of bases not matched to a gene: 5. In germline, CDR1 is SEHNR, CDR2 FQNEAQ (reference sequence). The CDR3 is made up of 14 amino acids. Supplemented by reference TRBV7-9 and TRBJ1-2, the full variable domain reads DTGVSQNPRHKITKRGQNVTFRCDPISEHNRLYWYRQTLGQGPEFLTYFQNEAQLEKSRLLSDRFSAERPKGSFSTLEIQRTEQGDSAMYLCASSLGQGLDGYTFGSGTRLTVV.

This clonotype was counted ten times or more. The rearrangement links TRBV30 to TRBJ1-3; D unclear. CDR1 and CDR2 from the germline V gene are GTSNPN and SVGIG (reference sequence). V dropped 4 bases and J dropped 2 bases, with 6 bases sitting between them. The CDR3 has 12 residues. The CDR3 coding sequence is TGTGCCTGGAAATCGACTGGAAACACCATATATTTT. This gives the protein CAWKSTGNTIYF.

In this sample, this clonotype turned up many times. The DNA of the CDR3 is TGTGCCAGCAGTTTAGCGGGGGCCGGTGAGGATGAGCAGTTCTTC. Translating gives CASSLAGAGEDEQFF. The V gene is TRBV12-3 or TRBV12-4, the J gene TRBJ2-1, with D tentatively TRBD1 (6 bases). The germline V and J ends were trimmed by 0 bases and 8 bases, with 14 bases remaining between them. The length of the CDR3 is 15 residues.

This clonotype was found many times. The chain is built from TRBV30 and TRBJ1-2; no clear D gene. The CDR3 runs to 11 residues. Germline lookup yields CDR1 GTSNPN and CDR2 SVGIG (reference sequence). V dropped 2 bases and J dropped 4 bases, with 5 bases sitting between them. The CDR3 DNA follows: TGTGCCTGGAGTAATACCTATGGCTACACCTTC. Its protein product is CAWSNTYGYTF.

The genes are TRBV7-9 and TRBJ2-7; D is undetermined. The CDR3 contains 16 residues. Trimming removed 5 bases at V and 0 bases at J, with 17 bases between. Per the germline V gene, CDR1 is SEHNR and CDR2 is FQNEAQ (reference sequence). The CDR3 DNA sequence: TGTGCCAGCAGCCCGACCGGGCTATCGAGCTCCTACGAGCAGTACTTC. As protein: CASSPTGLSSSYEQYF.

A remark on this clonotype: This may be a read error: a much more frequent sequence differs by one nucleotide. The chain has TRBV27 and TRBJ1-2, with 11 bases identical to TRBD1. Germline V gives CDR1 MNHEY, CDR2 SMNVEV (reference sequence). CDR3 size: 17 residues. V gave up 6 bases and J gave up 4 bases; unmatched junction bases: 13. CDR3 sequence reads: CASSRYNPGQGGYGYTF. The CDR3 nucleotides read TGTGCCAGCAGCCGCTATAATCCGGGACAGGGGGGCTATGGCTACACCTTC.

For the CDR3, the DNA is TGCGCCAGCAGCTTGGCGGACTTATTCACCGGGGAGCTGTTTTTT. As protein: CASSLADLFTGELFF. The genes are TRBV5-1 and TRBJ2-2; weak D call: TRBD2 (5 bases). CDR1 is SGHRS and CDR2 is YFSETQ in the germline V gene. The V and J ends lost 0 bases and 4 bases respectively, with 10 bases between them. This CDR3 is built from 15 residues.

A note on this clonotype: A read error may be the cause here, since a much bigger clone is one base away. This rearrangement joins TRBV10-3 to TRBJ2-2; D is unresolved. The CDR3 extends over 11 amino acids. Germline V gives CDR1 ENHRY, CDR2 SYGVKD. V was clipped by 6 bases and J by 4 bases, with 3 bases between them. The CDR3 bases are TGTGCCATCAGGGGCACCGGGGAGCTGTTTTTT. Translating it yields CAIRGTGELFF.

The chain links TRBV14 to TRBJ2-2; the D gene is possibly TRBD2 (5 bases). Germline lookup yields CDR1 SGHDN and CDR2 FVKESK. The CDR3 length is 16 residues. Trimming left V 5 bases short and J 4 bases short, with 17 bases between. CDR3: CASSRTRVLRTGELFF. The DNA for the CDR3 is TGTGCCAGCAGCAGGACTCGGGTCCTACGCACCGGGGAGCTGTTTTTT.

This clonotype showed up many times. The gene calls are TRBV6-1 and TRBJ2-2; D remains unclear. The germline V gene has CDR1 MNHNS and CDR2 SASEGT. This CDR3 has 12 residues. V was shortened by 8 bases and J by 5 bases, with 9 bases between the two germline ends. The CDR3 bases are TGTGCCAGCTCTATCAGGACCGGGGAGCTGTTTTTT. Translated, it gives CASSIRTGELFF.

This clonotype was seen many times. The chain has TRBV18 and TRBJ2-2; no clear D gene. The germline CDR1 and CDR2 sequences are KGHSH and LQKENI. The CDR3 spans 14 residues. V was pared by 0 bases and J by 6 bases, with 8 bases between. CDR3 amino acids: CASSPPVRPGELFF. DNA of the CDR3: TGTGCCAGCTCACCACCGGTGAGGCCCGGGGAGCTGTTTTTT.

This clonotype was seen many times. V usage is TRBV6-2 or TRBV6-3 and J usage is TRBJ2-5; 8 positions agree with TRBD2. With 10 bases clipped from V and 5 bases from J, the junction kept 15 bases outside the gene matches. The germline gives CDR1 MNHEY, CDR2 SVGEGT. This CDR3 contains 15 residues. CDR3 loop: CATGTPGRALETQYF. In nucleotides, the CDR3 is TGTGCCACTGGAACCCCCGGGAGGGCCTTGGAGACCCAGTACTTC.

J is TRBJ1-3 and V is TRBV5-4; no firm D call. Looked up from germline, CDR1 is SGHNT and CDR2 is YYREEE (reference sequence). The CDR3 totals 16 residues. Trimming stripped 3 bases from V and 0 bases from J, with 13 bases between. The CDR3 DNA follows: TGTGCCAGCAGCTATCGTGACGGAGACTCTGGAAACACCATATATTTT. Protein: CASSYRDGDSGNTIYF.

The J gene is TRBJ1-2, the V gene TRBV12-3 or TRBV12-4, with D uncertain. CDR3 length: 15 amino acids. Trimming took 3 bases from V and 0 from J, leaving 11 bases between them. The CDR3 DNA is TGTGCCAGCAGTTTTTCCGACCGCGCTAACTATGGCTACACCTTC. Protein sequence: CASSFSDRANYGYTF.

The V gene is TRBV20-1, the J gene TRBJ2-2; 7 bases are a match to TRBD2. Trimming took 3 bases from V and 4 from J; bases not matched to a gene: 5. This CDR3 has 14 amino acids. Germline V CDR1 and CDR2: DFQATT, SNEGSKA (reference sequence). CDR3 region: CSARDGRGTGELFF. CDR3 nucleotides: TGCAGTGCTAGGGATGGGAGGGGCACCGGGGAGCTGTTTTTT.

This clonotype was counted ten times or more. The genes are TRBV2 and TRBJ2-3, with D perhaps TRBD1 or TRBD2 (6 bases each). The length of the CDR3 is 16 residues. Trimming shortened V by 3 bases and J by 1 base, and 14 bases separated the two germline ends. Germline CDR1 and CDR2: SNHLY and FYNNEI. CDR3 amino acids: CASSEQGGMGTDTQYF. DNA for the CDR3: TGTGCCAGCAGTGAGCAAGGGGGGATGGGCACAGATACGCAGTATTTT.